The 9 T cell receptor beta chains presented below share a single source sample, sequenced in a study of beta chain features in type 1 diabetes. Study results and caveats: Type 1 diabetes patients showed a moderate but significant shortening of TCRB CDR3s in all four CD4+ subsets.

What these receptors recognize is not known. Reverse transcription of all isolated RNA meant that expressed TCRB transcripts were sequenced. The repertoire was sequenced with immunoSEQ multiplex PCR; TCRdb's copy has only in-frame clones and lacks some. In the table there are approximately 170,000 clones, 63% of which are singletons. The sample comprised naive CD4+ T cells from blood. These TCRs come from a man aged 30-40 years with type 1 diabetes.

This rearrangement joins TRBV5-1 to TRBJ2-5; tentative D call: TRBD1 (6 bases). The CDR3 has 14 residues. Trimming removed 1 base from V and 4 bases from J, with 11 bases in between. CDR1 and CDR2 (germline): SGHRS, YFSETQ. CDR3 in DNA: TGCGCCAGCAGCTTGTTTGCAGGGGCAGAGACCCAGTACTTC. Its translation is CASSLFAGAETQYF.

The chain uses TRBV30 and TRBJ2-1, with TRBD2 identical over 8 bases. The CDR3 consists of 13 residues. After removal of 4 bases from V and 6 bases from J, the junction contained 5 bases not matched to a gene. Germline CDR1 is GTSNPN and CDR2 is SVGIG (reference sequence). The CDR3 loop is CAWNRGTSNEQFF. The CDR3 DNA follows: TGTGCCTGGAATAGGGGGACTAGCAATGAGCAGTTCTTC.

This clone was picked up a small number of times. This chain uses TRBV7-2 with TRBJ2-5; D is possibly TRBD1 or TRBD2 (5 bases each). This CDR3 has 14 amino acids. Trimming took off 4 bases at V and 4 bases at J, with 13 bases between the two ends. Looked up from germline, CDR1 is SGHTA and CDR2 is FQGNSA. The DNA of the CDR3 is TGTGCCAGCAGCTATCGGGACGGACGAGAGACCCAGTACTTC. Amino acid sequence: CASSYRDGRETQYF.

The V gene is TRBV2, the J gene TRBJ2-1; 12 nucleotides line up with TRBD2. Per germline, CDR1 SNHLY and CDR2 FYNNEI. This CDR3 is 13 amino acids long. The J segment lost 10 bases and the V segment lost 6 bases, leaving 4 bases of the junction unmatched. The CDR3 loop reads CASRGLAGMEQFF. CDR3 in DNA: TGTGCCAGCAGAGGACTAGCGGGGATGGAGCAGTTCTTC.

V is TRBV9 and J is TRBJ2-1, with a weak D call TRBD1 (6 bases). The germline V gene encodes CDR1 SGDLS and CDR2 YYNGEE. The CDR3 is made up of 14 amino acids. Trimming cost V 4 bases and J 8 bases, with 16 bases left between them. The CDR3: CASSPRTVGDEQFF. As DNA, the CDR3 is TGTGCCAGCAGCCCGAGGACAGTCGGCGATGAGCAGTTCTTC.

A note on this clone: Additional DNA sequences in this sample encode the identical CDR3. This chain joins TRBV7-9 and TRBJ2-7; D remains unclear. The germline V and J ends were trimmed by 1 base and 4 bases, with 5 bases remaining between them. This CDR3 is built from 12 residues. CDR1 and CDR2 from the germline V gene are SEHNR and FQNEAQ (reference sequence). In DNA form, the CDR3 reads TGTGCCAGCAGCTTAGTCGGATACGAGCAGTACTTC. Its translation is CASSLVGYEQYF.

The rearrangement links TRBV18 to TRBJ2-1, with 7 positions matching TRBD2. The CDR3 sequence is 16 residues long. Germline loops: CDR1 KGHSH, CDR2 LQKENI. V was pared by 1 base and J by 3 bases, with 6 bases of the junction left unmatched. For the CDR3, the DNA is TGTGCCAGCTCACCACTTATGGGGGGGAGCTACAATGAGCAGTTCTTC. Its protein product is CASSPLMGGSYNEQFF.

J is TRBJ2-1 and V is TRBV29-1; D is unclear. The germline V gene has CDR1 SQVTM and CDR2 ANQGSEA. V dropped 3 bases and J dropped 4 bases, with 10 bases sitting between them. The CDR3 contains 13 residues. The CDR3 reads CSVERWQYNEQFF. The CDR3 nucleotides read TGCAGCGTTGAGAGGTGGCAGTACAATGAGCAGTTCTTC.

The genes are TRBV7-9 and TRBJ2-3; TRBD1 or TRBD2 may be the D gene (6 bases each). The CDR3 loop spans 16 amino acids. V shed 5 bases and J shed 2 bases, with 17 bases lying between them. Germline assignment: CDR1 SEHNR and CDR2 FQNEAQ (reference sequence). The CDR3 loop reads CASSPAKGGLTDTQYF. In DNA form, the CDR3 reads TGTGCCAGCAGCCCCGCGAAGGGGGGACTCACAGATACGCAGTATTTT.